The 3 T cell receptor beta chains below come from one sample, sequenced in a study of cytomegalovirus exposure and HLA in healthy donors. The primer mix had 60 Vbeta and 13 Jbeta primers. This table comes from immunoSEQ multiplex PCR, and its TCRdb copy is limited to in-frame clones, with some not included. The table shows almost 85,000 clones, with roughly 78% occurring only once. The sequencing input was PBMCs. Source of these receptors: a male donor in good health and CMV-seropositive.

The V and J genes are TRBV5-1 and TRBJ1-2; 12 bases match TRBD1. The germline CDR1 and CDR2 sequences are SGHRS and YFSETQ. CDR3 length: 15 amino acids. The V gene end was trimmed by 4 bases and the J gene end by 4 bases; junction bases not matched to a gene: 5. The CDR3 reads CASSPGTGGAYGYTF. Written as DNA, the CDR3 is TGCGCCAGCAGCCCCGGGACAGGGGGCGCCTATGGCTACACCTTC.

The chain carries TRBV6-5 and TRBJ1-2; possibly TRBD1 for D (6 bases). This CDR3 region has 14 residues. CDR1 is MNHEY, CDR2 SVGAGI, per germline. The V and J ends lost 1 base and 4 bases respectively, with 10 bases between them. CDR3 nucleotides: TGTGCCAGCAGTTACTTCAGGGGTACCTATGGCTACACCTTC. Protein: CASSYFRGTYGYTF.

The chain employs TRBV4-1 and TRBJ2-5; D is unclear. Trimming stripped 0 bases from V and 4 bases from J, with 12 bases between. Looked up from germline, CDR1 is MGHRA and CDR2 is YSYEKL. The length of the CDR3 is 15 residues. CDR3 in amino acids: CASSQDTALGETQYF. The CDR3 nucleotides read TGCGCCAGCAGCCAAGATACAGCTCTCGGAGAGACCCAGTACTTC.